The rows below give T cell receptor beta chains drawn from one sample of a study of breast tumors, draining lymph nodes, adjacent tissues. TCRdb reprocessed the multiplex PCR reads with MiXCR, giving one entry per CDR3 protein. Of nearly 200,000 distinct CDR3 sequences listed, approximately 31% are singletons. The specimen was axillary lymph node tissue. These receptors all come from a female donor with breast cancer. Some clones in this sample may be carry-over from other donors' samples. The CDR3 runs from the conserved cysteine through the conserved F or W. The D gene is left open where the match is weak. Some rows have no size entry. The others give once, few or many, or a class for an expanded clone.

CDR3 protein: CASTTGTYNEQFF; CDR3 DNA: TGTGCCAGCACCACCGGGACTTACAATGAGCAGTTCTTC; D gene: NA; clone size: many; J gene: TRBJ2-1; V gene: TRBV6-6
CDR3 protein: CATSKTGPNTGELFF; CDR3 DNA: TGTGCCACCAGTAAGACAGGGCCGAACACCGGGGAGCTGTTTTTT; D gene: TRBD1; clone size: many; J gene: TRBJ2-2; V gene: TRBV24-1
CDR3 protein: CASSLVQGGTGELFF; CDR3 DNA: TGTGCCAGCAGCCTAGTCCAGGGGGGGACCGGGGAGCTGTTTTTT; D gene: NA; clone size: many; J gene: TRBJ2-2; V gene: TRBV2
CDR3 protein: CASSFRQAYGYTF; CDR3 DNA: TGTGCCAGCAGCTTTAGACAGGCCTATGGCTACACCTTC; D gene: NA; clone size: many; J gene: TRBJ1-2; V gene: TRBV5-6
CDR3 protein: CATGTSGVETQHF; CDR3 DNA: TGTGCCACCGGGACTAGCGGGGTGGAGACCCAGCATTTT; D gene: NA; clone size: NA; J gene: TRBJ1-5; V gene: TRBV24-1
CDR3 protein: CASSFDSNQPQHF; CDR3 DNA: TGCGCCAGCAGCTTCGATAGCAATCAGCCCCAGCATTTT; D gene: NA; clone size: many; J gene: TRBJ1-5; V gene: TRBV5-1
CDR3 protein: CAGRRRASTDTRYF; CDR3 DNA: TGTGCCGGCAGAAGGAGGGCTAGCACAGATACGCGGTATTTT; D gene: NA; clone size: NA; J gene: TRBJ2-3; V gene: TRBV2
CDR3 protein: CSASPGLAYEQYF; CDR3 DNA: TGCAGTGCGAGCCCGGGACTAGCATACGAGCAGTACTTC; D gene: TRBD2; clone size: many; J gene: TRBJ2-7; V gene: TRBV20-1
CDR3 protein: CASGLEKLFF; CDR3 DNA: TGTGCTAGTGGTCTGGAAAAACTGTTTTTT; D gene: NA; clone size: many; J gene: TRBJ1-4; V gene: TRBV12-5
CDR3 protein: CASSLWDRINQPQHF; CDR3 DNA: TGTGCCAGCAGTTTATGGGACAGAATCAATCAGCCCCAGCATTTT; D gene: NA; clone size: few; J gene: TRBJ1-5; V gene: TRBV28
CDR3 protein: CASSTRGGAGTDTQYF; CDR3 DNA: TGTGCCAGTAGTACCCGTGGGGGGGCAGGTACAGATACGCAGTATTTT; D gene: NA; clone size: NA; J gene: TRBJ2-3; V gene: TRBV19
CDR3 protein: CASSPITGVASANQPQHF; CDR3 DNA: TGTGCCAGCAGCCCCATTACAGGGGTTGCGTCGGCGAATCAGCCCCAGCATTTT; D gene: TRBD1; clone size: NA; J gene: TRBJ1-5; V gene: TRBV7-3
CDR3 protein: CSAHPGLAGGMETQYF; CDR3 DNA: TGCAGTGCTCATCCGGGACTAGCGGGGGGGATGGAGACCCAGTACTTC; D gene: TRBD2; clone size: NA; J gene: TRBJ2-5; V gene: TRBV20-1
CDR3 protein: CASSLEGYEQYF; CDR3 DNA: TGCGCCAGCAGCTTGGAGGGGTACGAGCAGTACTTC; D gene: NA; clone size: many; J gene: TRBJ2-7; V gene: TRBV5-1
CDR3 protein: CASSSGQAPLAFF; CDR3 DNA: TGTGCCAGCTCATCAGGACAGGCGCCCTTGGCTTTCTTT; D gene: TRBD1; clone size: NA; J gene: TRBJ1-1; V gene: TRBV18
CDR3 protein: CSARRSGHEQYF; CDR3 DNA: TGCAGTGCTAGGAGGAGTGGTCACGAGCAGTACTTC; D gene: NA; clone size: NA; J gene: TRBJ2-7; V gene: TRBV20-1